The rows below give T cell receptor beta chains drawn from one sample of a study of blood T cell repertoires in COVID-19. Repertoires were generated with immunoSEQ multiplex PCR, while TCRdb's copy carries only in-frame clones and drops some. Here the sample spans 450,000 or so clones, about 87% being singletons. The sample consisted of peripheral blood. Every receptor here comes from a man younger than 35 with COVID-19, enrolled during active disease. Each CDR3 is given with its conserved first and last residue. A D gene is named only where the DNA matches it firmly. Clone size, where shown, is once, few, many, or a class for clones that have expanded.

v_call,j_call,d_call,clone_size,cdr3_nt,cdr3_aa
TRBV2,TRBJ2-3,TRBD2,.,TGTGCCAGCAGTGGGTGGACTAGCGGGAGTACAGATACGCAGTATTTT,CASSGWTSGSTDTQYF
TRBV3-1/TRBV3-2,TRBJ2-2,TRBD2,.,TGTGCCAGCAGCCAAAAAGCTAGTCTCCGGACTAGCCCGATCGGGGAGCTGTTTTTT,CASSQKASLRTSPIGELFF
TRBV6-4,TRBJ2-2,.,.,TGTGCCAGCAGTGTCAACTCCGGAGACACCGGGGAGCTGTTTTTT,CASSVNSGDTGELFF
TRBV11-3,TRBJ1-6,.,.,TGTGCCAGCAGCTTAGGGGCCCAAACACCCCTCCACTTT,CASSLGAQTPLHF
TRBV30,TRBJ2-7,TRBD2,.,TGTGCCTGGAGTCATAGCGGGGGATTATACGAGCAGTACTTC,CAWSHSGGLYEQYF
TRBV24-1,TRBJ2-2,.,.,TGTGCCACAGCAGGGGGGCACACCGGGGAGCTGTTTTTT,CATAGGHTGELFF
TRBV7-8,TRBJ2-3,TRBD2,.,TGTGCCAGCAGCTTAGGTGCTAGCGGGCCTAGCACAGATACGCAGTATTTT,CASSLGASGPSTDTQYF
TRBV2,TRBJ2-7,.,.,TGTGCCAGCAGTGAAGTGATCGGGGGATTCGAGCAGTACTTC,CASSEVIGGFEQYF
TRBV6-6,TRBJ2-7,.,.,TGTGCCAGCAGTCCCCTAGAGGGGGGGATTTACGAGCAGTACTTC,CASSPLEGGIYEQYF
TRBV11-3,TRBJ2-5,.,.,TGTGCCAGCAGCTTAGATTCCCTAGCCGAGACCCAGTACTTC,CASSLDSLAETQYF
TRBV5-5,TRBJ1-6,.,once,TGTGCCAGCAGCCCCGCGGTGAATTCACCCCTCCACTTT,CASSPAVNSPLHF
TRBV3-1/TRBV3-2,TRBJ2-2,TRBD1,once,TGTGCCAGCAGCAAAGCCAGGGGACAGGGGGCTGGCACCGGGGAGCTGTTTTTT,CASSKARGQGAGTGELFF
TRBV4-2,TRBJ2-3,TRBD1,.,TGTGCCAGCAGCCAAATAACCCCCGGGACAGCTTACACAGATACGCAGTATTTT,CASSQITPGTAYTDTQYF
TRBV2,TRBJ2-5,TRBD2,.,TGTGCCAGCAGCGGACTAGCCCCTAGGTCCCAGTACTTC,CASSGLAPRSQYF
TRBV6-1,TRBJ2-5,TRBD2,.,TGTGCCAGCAGTGAACCGGGACTAGCGGGCCCCGAGGTCCAGTACTTC,CASSEPGLAGPEVQYF
TRBV11-1,TRBJ2-7,.,.,TGTGCCAGCAGCTTACTAGGGGACACACCTAGGTACGAGCAGTACTTC,CASSLLGDTPRYEQYF
TRBV6-5,TRBJ2-1,.,.,TGTGCCAGCACTCCCGCAGGCTCCTACAATGAGCAGTTCTTC,CASTPAGSYNEQFF
TRBV3-1/TRBV3-2,TRBJ1-4,.,.,TGTGCCAGCAGCCAGAGTTATGAAAAACTGTTTTTT,CASSQSYEKLFF
TRBV5-5,TRBJ1-4,.,.,TGTGCCAGCAGCGCGACAGATGAAAAACTGTTTTTT,CASSATDEKLFF
TRBV9,TRBJ2-1,TRBD1,.,TGTGCCAGCAGCGGGACAGGGACGTCCTACAATGAGCAGTTCTTC,CASSGTGTSYNEQFF
TRBV5-8,TRBJ1-3,TRBD1,.,TGTGCCAGCGGAAGGAACAGGGGGAAAAGTGGAAACACCATATATTTT,CASGRNRGKSGNTIYF
TRBV15,TRBJ1-1,.,.,TGTGCCACCAGCGGTTCATTGTTAATAGAGGGGAACACTGAAGCTTTCTTT,CATSGSLLIEGNTEAFF
TRBV12-3/TRBV12-4,TRBJ2-5,.,.,TGTGCCAGCAGCCCAGCCGCACGCGGGACCCAGTACTTC,CASSPAARGTQYF
TRBV2,TRBJ2-3,TRBD2,.,TGTGCCAGCAGGGGTGGGAGGGCCACAGATACGCAGTATTTT,CASRGGRATDTQYF
TRBV7-9,TRBJ2-1,.,.,TGTGCCAGCACCGACCGGGGGACCTACAATGAGCAGTTCTTC,CASTDRGTYNEQFF
TRBV4-2,TRBJ1-6,TRBD1,.,TGTGCCAGCAGCCAAACCAGAACAGGGGGCGCAGAACGCTCACCCCTCCACTTT,CASSQTRTGGAERSPLHF
TRBV25-1,TRBJ2-1,TRBD1,.,TGTGCCAGCAGTGAACCTTCAGGGACAGGGGGCTACAATGAGCAGTTCTTC,CASSEPSGTGGYNEQFF
TRBV5-1,TRBJ1-3,TRBD1,.,TGCGCCAGCAGCTCCCAGGGGGCCGGAAACACCATATATTTT,CASSSQGAGNTIYF
TRBV7-9,TRBJ1-2,.,.,TGTGCCAGCAGCTTGTACGGGAATGGCTACACCTTC,CASSLYGNGYTF
TRBV11-3,TRBJ2-7,TRBD1,.,TGTGCCAGCAGCTCTCGGGGGACAGGGGGCAACGAGCAGTACTTC,CASSSRGTGGNEQYF
TRBV28,TRBJ1-2,TRBD1,.,TGTGCCAGCAGTTTGTCGGGAGGGGGCTCTGGCTACACCTTC,CASSLSGGGSGYTF
TRBV7-9,TRBJ1-1,TRBD1,few,TGTGCCAGCAGCCGAGGGGGCGCGAACACTGAAGCTTTCTTT,CASSRGGANTEAFF
TRBV7-9,TRBJ1-4,TRBD1,.,TGTGCCAGCACCCCGGGACAGGGGCCCCATAATGAAAAACTGTTTTTT,CASTPGQGPHNEKLFF
TRBV2,TRBJ2-2,TRBD1,.,TGTGCCGGGAGGACAGGGAGCTTCGGGGAGCTGTTTTTT,CAGRTGSFGELFF
TRBV7-8,TRBJ2-7,.,few,TGTGCCAGCAGCAAAGACAGTCTCTACGAGCAGTACTTC,CASSKDSLYEQYF
TRBV2,TRBJ2-1,TRBD2,.,TGTGCCAGCAGCTCCGGGACTAGCTTGAGAGAGCAGTTCTTC,CASSSGTSLREQFF
TRBV6-5,TRBJ1-1,.,.,TGTGCCAGCAGTTCCCTCCCGTCGGGGGGGAACACTGAAGCTTTCTTT,CASSSLPSGGNTEAFF
TRBV7-2,TRBJ2-3,.,.,TGTGCCAGCAGCTTAGCGTCGCGCACTAGCATCGCAGATACGCAGTATTTT,CASSLASRTSIADTQYF
TRBV29-1,TRBJ1-1,TRBD1,.,TGCAGCGGGCGACAGGGGCACACTGAAGCTTTCTTT,CSGRQGHTEAFF
TRBV14,TRBJ2-7,TRBD1,once,TGTGCCAGCAGCCAAGATCAGGCAGGGACAGGGGGCTACGGCGAGCAGTACTTC,CASSQDQAGTGGYGEQYF
TRBV6-6,TRBJ1-4,TRBD1,.,TGTGCCAGCAGACACGGACAGGCGTTTAATGAAAAACTGTTTTTT,CASRHGQAFNEKLFF
TRBV6-5,TRBJ2-1,TRBD1,.,TGTGCCAGCAGACCCCGGGACAGGTTGATTAATGAGCAGTTCTTC,CASRPRDRLINEQFF
TRBV21-1,TRBJ2-2,.,.,TGTGCCAGCCGGGACAGGGGGAACACCGGGGAGCTGTTTTTT,CASRDRGNTGELFF
TRBV3-1/TRBV3-2,TRBJ2-7,.,.,TGTGCCAGCAGCCAAGTCTCTGGACTACGCTACGAGCAGTACTTC,CASSQVSGLRYEQYF
TRBV11-2,TRBJ1-3,.,.,TGTGCCAGCAGCTCTATTAGTTCAGGGGTGAGAAACACCATATATTTT,CASSSISSGVRNTIYF
TRBV7-9,TRBJ2-1,TRBD2,.,TGTGCCAGCAGCTTGGGACTAGCGGGAGTTGATGAGCAGTTCTTC,CASSLGLAGVDEQFF
TRBV4-1,TRBJ1-4,.,.,TGCGCCAGCAGCCAAGATCCCCGGGACACACAACTTTTT,CASSQDPRDTQLF
TRBV21-1,TRBJ2-1,.,.,TGTGCCAGCAGCGAACTAGCGGGGGGGAGCTCCTACAATGAGCAGTTCTTC,CASSELAGGSSYNEQFF
TRBV2,TRBJ2-5,.,.,TGTGCCAGCAGTGAAGAGGGAGGGGGGACCCAGTACTTC,CASSEEGGGTQYF
TRBV27,TRBJ1-3,.,.,TGTGCCAGCAGTTCAGGGGTAGGAAACACCATATATTTT,CASSSGVGNTIYF
TRBV5-1,TRBJ2-1,TRBD2,.,TGCGCCAGCAGCTCGGGGGGGACTAGCGGGTACTATGAGCAGTTCTTC,CASSSGGTSGYYEQFF
TRBV7-3,TRBJ2-2,.,.,TGTGCCAGCAGCTTAGGGCGACACCTCACCGGGGAGCTGTTTTTT,CASSLGRHLTGELFF
TRBV6-5,TRBJ1-2,.,.,TGTGCCAGCAGTTACAGGACATCTAACTATGGCTACACCTTC,CASSYRTSNYGYTF
TRBV5-4,TRBJ2-1,.,.,TGTGCCAGCAGCGCCCGGGGCCTGGGGGGCTCCTACAATGAGCAGTTCTTC,CASSARGLGGSYNEQFF
TRBV6-6,TRBJ2-7,TRBD2,few,TGTGCCAGCAGTTACGAAACTAGCGGAAGCTACGAGCAGTACTTC,CASSYETSGSYEQYF
TRBV19,TRBJ2-4,.,.,TGTGCCAGTAGTATCGGGGTAGCGAAAAAGCTGAGAAACATTCAGTACTTC,CASSIGVAKKLRNIQYF
TRBV5-4,TRBJ2-2,TRBD2,once,TGTGCCAGCAGCCGGACTAGCCAGCCCACCGGGGAGCTGTTTTTT,CASSRTSQPTGELFF
TRBV5-4,TRBJ1-6,.,.,TGTGCCAGCAGCTTGGGGACAGACTATAATTCACCCCTCCACTTT,CASSLGTDYNSPLHF
TRBV7-9,TRBJ2-1,TRBD2,.,TGTGCCAGCAGCGCCTCTAGCGGGAACTACAATGAGCAGTTCTTC,CASSASSGNYNEQFF
TRBV20-1,TRBJ2-1,.,few,TGCAGTGCTAGTAGTTGGCGGTCCTACAATGAGCAGTTCTTC,CSASSWRSYNEQFF